Following are 7 T cell receptor beta chains from one sample sequenced in a study of T cells after yellow fever vaccination. TCRdb re-analysed the 5' RACE reads in MiXCR, keeping a single row per CDR3 protein. Among more than 350,000 distinct CDR3 sequences, roughly 11% were seen once, and the ten largest hold less than 20%. The source was PBMCs, collected on the day of the first yellow fever vaccination. Receptor source: a man younger than 35 who received the YFV17D yellow fever vaccine.

The chain couples TRBV6-1 to TRBJ1-1; tentative D call: TRBD1 (6 bases). The CDR3 extends over 14 amino acids. Trimming left V 7 bases short and J 1 base short, with 13 bases between. Per germline, CDR1 MNHNS and CDR2 SASEGT. CDR3 residues: CASTTTGANTEAFF. The CDR3 DNA reads TGTGCCAGCACCACCACGGGGGCGAACACTGAAGCTTTCTTT.

This clonotype was observed a few times. V is TRBV3-1 and J is TRBJ2-1; 8 nucleotides align to TRBD2. The trim removed 0 bases at V and 3 bases at J, leaving 7 bases unmatched. The CDR3 totals 17 residues. Germline loops: CDR1 LGHDT, CDR2 YNNKEL (reference sequence). CDR3 residues: CASSQDPGGYYYNEQFF. CDR3 DNA sequence: TGTGCCAGCAGCCAAGATCCGGGGGGGTACTACTACAATGAGCAGTTCTTC.

J is TRBJ1-1 and V is TRBV4-1; 8 bases fit TRBD1. From germline, CDR1 is MGHRA and CDR2 YSYEKL. The CDR3 is 16 amino acids. Trimming took 3 bases from V and 5 from J; bases not matched to a gene: 11. The CDR3: CASSQAPTGVGTEAFF. CDR3 in DNA: TGCGCCAGCAGCCAGGCCCCGACAGGGGTCGGAACTGAAGCTTTCTTT.

This clonotype was seen a handful of times. This rearrangement joins TRBV28 to TRBJ1-5; 8 bases match TRBD1. V was clipped by 4 bases and J by 6 bases; unmatched bases: 11. Germline V CDR1 and CDR2: MDHEN, SYDVKM. There are 16 residues in the CDR3. The CDR3 sequence is CASSSSDRGGGQPQHF. DNA for the CDR3: TGTGCCAGCAGTTCTTCAGACAGGGGAGGGGGTCAGCCCCAGCATTTT.

In its sample, this clonotype was seen a few times. The V and J genes are TRBV5-1 and TRBJ2-1, with D possibly matching TRBD2 (7 bases). Trimming removed 4 bases from V and 5 bases from J, with 19 bases in between. This CDR3 contains 16 residues. Germline CDR1 reads SGHRS; CDR2 reads YFSETQ. Here the CDR3 reads CASSVGDNGGHNEQFF. CDR3 DNA sequence: TGCGCCAGCAGCGTAGGGGACAACGGGGGGCACAATGAGCAGTTCTTC.

This clonotype was counted between two and nine times. This chain joins TRBV7-9 and TRBJ2-2; D is perhaps TRBD1 (5 bases). The germline V gene has CDR1 SEHNR and CDR2 FQNEAQ (reference sequence). The V end lost 8 bases, the J end lost 8 bases, and 12 bases lay between the germline ends. The CDR3 contains 12 residues. In nucleotides, the CDR3 is TGTGCCAGCGGGGCCCCCCCTGGGGAGCTGTTTTTT. Protein product: CASGAPPGELFF.

Comments on this clonotype: At one end, the junction sequence differs from germline, possibly due to a read error. The rearrangement uses TRBV6-1 and TRBJ1-1, with TRBD1 as a possible D gene (6 bases). Germline V gives CDR1 MNHNS, CDR2 SASEGT. The CDR3 consists of 13 residues. CDR3 nucleotide sequence: TGTGCCAGCTTCCGGCAGGGGAACACTGAAGCTTACTTT. Translating it yields CASFRQGNTEAYF.